This T cell receptor beta chain was found in a study of beta chain features in type 1 diabetes. The study's findings and limits: Shortening of TCRB CDR3s, moderate but significant, appeared in all four CD4+ subsets of Type 1 diabetes patients.

As concerns this clone: What it binds is unknown.

Expressed TCRB transcripts were sequenced because the entire RNA isolate underwent reverse transcription. Generated by immunoSEQ multiplex PCR, the TCRdb table keeps only in-frame clones and is missing some. The sample lists about 390,000 clones; over 9% were seen once. The receptor comes from a young man with type 1 diabetes. Sequenced: central memory CD4+ T cells from blood.

The CDR3 loop is CASSEYSELNTEAFF. Written as DNA, the CDR3 is TGTGCCAGCAGTGAATACTCAGAATTGAACACTGAAGCTTTCTTT. V gene TRBV25-1 combines with J gene TRBJ1-1; no firm D call. Trimming pared 0 bases from V and 0 bases from J, leaving 8 bases between. Germline V lookup: CDR1 MGHDK, CDR2 SYGVNS. This CDR3 region has 15 residues.